Listed here are 21 T cell receptor beta chains from one sample, sequenced in a study of T cells after yellow fever vaccination. TCRdb reprocessed the 5' RACE reads with MiXCR, giving one entry per CDR3 protein. This sample has some 260,000 distinct CDR3 sequences; roughly 5% occur once, and the top ten carry roughly 3.3%. The sequences come from CD4+ T cells sorted from PBMCs, collected on the day of the yellow fever booster vaccination. The origin of the receptors is a man aged 18 to 29 who received the YFV17D yellow fever vaccine.

As concerns this clonotype: The junction departs from the called germline gene at one end, perhaps through a read error. The chain carries TRBV2 and TRBJ1-4; D remains ambiguous. This CDR3 is built from 12 residues. Per germline, CDR1 SNHLY and CDR2 FYNNEI. CDR3 coding DNA: TGTGCCAGCAGGCCCCCCGGGCGGAAACCGTTTTTT. As protein: CASRPPGRKPFF.

V is TRBV5-1 and J is TRBJ2-1; tentatively, D is TRBD1 (7 bases). Germline V gene lookup returns CDR1 SGHRS and CDR2 YFSETQ. V shed 4 bases and J shed 10 bases, with 21 bases lying between them. The CDR3 extends over 15 amino acids. DNA for the CDR3: TGCGCCAGCAGCAACCAGGGGGGCCTGGGGGTGGAGCAGTTCTTC. Amino acid sequence: CASSNQGGLGVEQFF.

The V call is TRBV20-1, the J call TRBJ1-4; 9 bases line up with TRBD1. This CDR3 spans 15 amino acids. Germline CDR1 and CDR2: DFQATT and SNEGSKA (reference sequence). Trimming took 6 bases from V and 1 from J; bases not matched to a gene: 6. The CDR3 is CSAQTGGRTNEKLFF. CDR3 in DNA: TGCAGTGCACAGACAGGGGGGAGAACTAATGAAAAACTGTTTTTT.

This clonotype was seen a few times. In DNA form, the CDR3 reads TGTGCCAGCAGCCGGGAGGGTTACGAGCAGTACGTC. Protein: CASSREGYEQYV. The V and J genes are TRBV5-5 and TRBJ2-7; the match to TRBD2 covers 8 bases. V trimming: 4 bases; J trimming: 4 bases; junction bases outside the gene matches: 1. This CDR3 comprises 12 residues. Germline lookup yields CDR1 SGHKS and CDR2 YYEKEE (reference sequence).

The table lists this clonotype with many counts. The CDR3 nucleotides read TGTGCCACCAGCCCCCTACATCGGGGGGGGAGCACTGAAGCTTTCTTT. Translated, it gives CATSPLHRGGSTEAFF. V is TRBV15 and J is TRBJ1-1, with a possible D match to TRBD1 (5 bases). The CDR3 is 16 residues long. V was pared by 5 bases and J by 4 bases, with 20 bases between. Germline V gene lookup returns CDR1 LNHNV and CDR2 YYDKDF (reference sequence).

This chain connects TRBV5-1 to TRBJ2-6; D remains ambiguous. The CDR3 is 16 amino acids. Germline loops: CDR1 SGHRS, CDR2 YFSETQ. V shed 1 base and J shed 0 bases, with 8 bases lying between them. The CDR3 nucleotides read TGCGCCAGCAGCTTGACCTCGAACTCTGGGGCCAACGTCCTGACTTTC. As protein: CASSLTSNSGANVLTF.

This clonotype was recorded a few times. J is TRBJ1-5 and V is TRBV5-1; D is ambiguous. Trimming shortened V by 4 bases and J by 4 bases, and 15 bases separated the two germline ends. The CDR3 sequence is 15 residues long. CDR1 is SGHRS and CDR2 is YFSETQ in the germline V gene. The CDR3 here is CASSPSGVINQPQHF. CDR3 sequence (DNA): TGCGCCAGCAGCCCAAGTGGGGTGATTAATCAGCCCCAGCATTTT.

The V and J genes are TRBV12-3 or TRBV12-4 and TRBJ1-1; D is unclear. V was shortened by 9 bases and J by 1 base, with 12 bases between the two germline ends. The CDR3 length is 13 residues. The CDR3, as DNA: TGTGCCAGTCATTCGGCAGGGAACACTGAAGCTTTCTTT. This gives the protein CASHSAGNTEAFF.

This rearrangement joins TRBV5-4 to TRBJ2-7, with 7 bases aligning to TRBD1. V shed 3 bases and J 2 bases; nucleotides not matched to a gene: 5. This CDR3 has 14 residues. Germline lookup yields CDR1 SGHNT and CDR2 YYREEE (reference sequence). The CDR3 nucleotides read TGTGCCAGCAGCTCTGGGGGACAGCCCTACGAGCAGTACGTC. Translated: CASSSGGQPYEQYV.

This clonotype has a handful of counts. The chain recombines TRBV30 with TRBJ2-3, with D perhaps TRBD1 (5 bases). CDR3 length: 13 amino acids. Trimming took 8 bases from V and 0 from J, leaving 12 bases between them. CDR1 GTSNPN and CDR2 SVGIG come from the germline V gene (reference sequence). The CDR3 DNA reads as TGTGCCGGGGAACAGGCCAGCACAGATACGCAGTATTTT. Protein sequence: CAGEQASTDTQYF.

There are a few counts of this clonotype. The rearrangement uses TRBV7-2 and TRBJ1-2; TRBD1 agrees at 7 bases. Trimming at V came to 5 bases and at J to 6 bases, leaving 9 bases not matched to a gene. In germline, CDR1 is SGHTA, CDR2 FQGNSA. The CDR3 covers 14 residues. The CDR3 region has the DNA TGTGCCAGCAGCCACCCAGGGGGGCGGGATGGCTACACCTTC. Amino acids: CASSHPGGRDGYTF.

Many counts were recorded for this clonotype. V is TRBV12-3 or TRBV12-4 and J is TRBJ2-7, with D hard to call. The CDR3 has 12 residues. V was trimmed by 1 base and J by 6 bases, leaving 7 bases between them. CDR3 DNA sequence: TGTGCCAGCAGTTTAGTAAGCTCCGAGCAGTACTTC. It codes for CASSLVSSEQYF.

The chain employs TRBV7-9 and TRBJ2-1; D uncertain. Germline V gene sequence: CDR1 SEHNR, CDR2 FQNEAQ (reference sequence). The CDR3 is 16 amino acids. The V gene lost 1 base and the J gene lost 2 bases, with 12 bases spanning the gap. The CDR3 is CASSLVGIRAYNEQFF. Here the CDR3 DNA reads TGTGCCAGCAGCTTAGTAGGGATTAGGGCCTACAATGAGCAGTTCTTC.

This clonotype was counted many times. This chain joins TRBV7-9 and TRBJ2-3, with 7 positions matching TRBD1. Germline V lookup: CDR1 SEHNR, CDR2 FQNEAQ (reference sequence). This CDR3 is 14 amino acids long. With V trimmed by 0 bases and J by 10 bases, 7 bases remained unmatched. CDR3 in amino acids: CASSLANNRGAQYF. CDR3 nucleotides: TGTGCCAGCAGCTTAGCGAACAACAGGGGTGCGCAGTATTTT.

The CDR3 is CASSLGWDSPLHF. For the CDR3, the DNA is TGTGCCAGCTCCTTAGGGTGGGACTCACCCCTCCACTTT. The gene calls are TRBV7-2 and TRBJ1-6; tentatively, D is TRBD1 (5 bases). The CDR3 spans 13 residues. Germline V gives CDR1 SGHTA, CDR2 FQGNSA. Trimming removed 8 bases at V and 10 bases at J, with 15 bases between.

There are a few counts of this clonotype. The rearrangement uses TRBV7-2 and TRBJ1-5; 7 bases align to TRBD1. The ends lost 1 base at V and 6 bases at J; junction bases unmatched: 9. Germline CDR1 reads SGHTA; CDR2 reads FQGNSA. This CDR3 has 16 residues. CDR3 coding DNA: TGTGCCAGCAGCTTAGATACAGGGGATTATGCTCAGCCCCAGCATTTT. It is translated as CASSLDTGDYAQPQHF. Full variable domain (remainder filled in from reference TRBV7-2 and TRBJ1-5): GAGVSQSPSNKVTEKGKDVELRCDPISGHTALYWYRQSLGQGLEFLIYFQGNSAPDKSGLPSDRFSAERTGGSVSTLTIQRTQQEDSAVYLCASSLDTGDYAQPQHFGDGTRLSIL.

This clonotype was counted many times. The chain is built from TRBV5-1 and TRBJ2-2; 9 bases are a match to TRBD1. This CDR3 is 14 amino acids long. Germline-derived CDR1 and CDR2 are SGHRS and YFSETQ. V gave up 6 bases and J gave up 1 base; unmatched junction bases: 1. CDR3: CASKTGGNTGELFF. CDR3 nucleotide sequence: TGCGCCAGCAAGACAGGGGGGAACACCGGGGAGCTGTTTTTT.

This CDR3 is CASSQAPLVTDTQYF. The CDR3, as DNA: TGTGCCAGCAGCCAAGCCCCACTTGTCACAGATACGCAGTATTTT. The chain carries TRBV3-1 and TRBJ2-3; D call uncertain. Germline V lookup: CDR1 LGHDT, CDR2 YNNKEL (reference sequence). CDR3 size: 15 residues. Trimming shortened V by 1 base and J by 2 bases, and 10 bases separated the two germline ends.

The chain joins TRBV5-1 to TRBJ2-7; a possible D gene is TRBD1 (6 bases). This CDR3 has 15 amino acids. Per germline, CDR1 SGHRS and CDR2 YFSETQ. V lost 10 bases, J lost 6 bases, and 26 bases lay in between. The CDR3 bases are TGCGCCTCTCGACCCTGGGGGCAACCCAAGTTCGAGCAGTACTTC. Protein sequence: CASRPWGQPKFEQYF. Based on the CDR3 plus reference TRBV5-1 and TRBJ2-7, the full variable domain is KAGVTQTPRYLIKTRGQQVTLSCSPISGHRSVSWYQQTPGQGLQFLFEYFSETQRNKGNFPGRFSGRQFSNSRSEMNVSTLELGDSALYLCASRPWGQPKFEQYFGPGTRLTVT.

This clonotype was seen ten or more times. The gene calls are TRBV20-1 and TRBJ1-1; D possibly corresponds to TRBD1 (6 bases). The CDR3 consists of 14 residues. The V end was cut by 5 bases, the J end by 5 bases, with 18 bases between. Germline V CDR1 and CDR2: DFQATT, SNEGSKA (reference sequence). The CDR3 loop is CSAADRTGRTEAFF. CDR3 nucleotides: TGCAGTGCTGCAGACAGGACGGGTAGGACTGAAGCTTTCTTT.

This clonotype was counted between two and nine times. An end of the junction does not agree with germline; a read error may underlie this. The chain carries TRBV11-2 and TRBJ2-3; a possible D gene is TRBD2 (6 bases). Germline V CDR1 and CDR2: SGHAT, FQNNGV. This CDR3 is built from 14 residues. As DNA, the CDR3 is TGTGCCAGCAGCTTAGATGGGACTTCTACCCTTTCTTTTTTT. This translates into CASSLDGTSTLSFF.